This TCR beta chain was recovered during a study of blood T cell repertoires in COVID-19. During active infection, Seattle patients enrolled and were then monitored through disease. Original processing methods: How many nucleated cells were present was estimated from reference gene primer amplification. Produced via immunoSEQ multiplex PCR; TCRdb's table is partial and in-frame only. V and J calls and clone size are as listed in that table; D and trimming were resolved from the DNA. The sample gives about 270,000 clones, about 84% of which show up once; about 6% is in the top ten. Germline V lookup: CDR1 LGHDT, CDR2 YNNKEL (reference sequence). The CDR3 has 15 residues. J lost 6 bases, V lost 3 bases, and 4 bases had no gene match.

The sequencing sample was made of peripheral blood. V usage is TRBV3-1 (or the pseudogene TRBV3-2) and J usage is TRBJ2-5; the match to TRBD2 covers 13 bases. The receptor's source is a woman older than 75 with COVID-19, enrolled during active disease. CDR3 in DNA: TGTGCCAGCAGCCAGGGACTAGCGGGGATACAGACCCAGTACTTC. Translating gives CASSQGLAGIQTQYF.